These 5 T cell receptor beta chains were sequenced from one sample in a study of Graves' ophthalmopathy and Graves' hyperthyroidism. RNA transcripts were the source from which TCR beta CDR3 regions were amplified. Second-round multiplex PCR came after first-round RT-PCR with HTBI primers. From the multiplex PCR reads, TCRdb called clonotypes with MiXCR, one entry per CDR3 protein. The repertoire holds about 480,000 distinct CDR3 sequences, with under 15% as singletons. The sequencing sample was made of blood. The receptors stem from a woman under 40 with Graves' ophthalmopathy.

The sample holds many counts of this clonotype. The genes are TRBV6-1 and TRBJ2-2; possible D gene TRBD1, 5 bases. V was trimmed by 7 bases and J by 4 bases, leaving 7 bases between them. This CDR3 comprises 12 residues. Per the germline V gene, CDR1 is MNHNS and CDR2 is SASEGT. The CDR3 here is CASTDSTGELFF. The CDR3 DNA sequence: TGTGCCAGCACCGACAGCACCGGGGAGCTGTTTTTT.

V gene TRBV30 combines with J gene TRBJ1-6; D gene ambiguous. Deletions cut 2 bases from V and 7 bases from J, with 12 bases between. This CDR3 contains 14 residues. Germline V gene sequence: CDR1 GTSNPN, CDR2 SVGIG (reference sequence). The CDR3 DNA follows: TGTGCCTGGAGTTTTTACAGTAAGAATTCACCCCTCCACTTT. Translating gives CAWSFYSKNSPLHF. Complete variable domain (other parts from reference TRBV30 and TRBJ1-6): SQTIHQWPATLVQPVGSPLSLECTVEGTSNPNLYWYRQAAGRGLQLLFYSVGIGQISSEVPQNLSASRPQDRQFILSSKKLLLSDSGFYLCAWSFYSKNSPLHFGNGTRLTVT.

There are many counts of this clonotype. The rearrangement joins TRBV12-3 or TRBV12-4 to TRBJ1-5; TRBD1 might be the D (6 bases). The CDR3 is 14 amino acids. V lost 6 bases and J lost 2, with 11 bases in between. The CDR3 sequence: CASRGGQGNQPQHF. The CDR3 DNA sequence: TGTGCCAGCAGGGGGGGGCAGGGCAATCAGCCCCAGCATTTT.

Ten or more counts support this clonotype. The rearrangement uses TRBV6-5 and TRBJ2-7; D unresolved. Germline lookup yields CDR1 MNHEY and CDR2 SVGAGI. Trimming removed 2 bases from V and 6 bases from J, with 11 bases in between. CDR3 length: 13 amino acids. The chain's CDR3 is CASSYPSRTEQYF. The CDR3 DNA sequence: TGTGCCAGCAGTTACCCGTCGAGGACCGAGCAGTACTTC.

This clonotype has a handful of counts. The chain uses TRBV11-1 and TRBJ1-1; D is uncertain. This CDR3 spans 16 amino acids. Trimming left V 4 bases short and J 0 bases short, with 15 bases between. Germline V gene sequence: CDR1 SGHAT, CDR2 FQDESV (reference sequence). This CDR3 reads CASSSAGEKLNTEAFF. CDR3 bases: TGTGCCAGCAGCTCGGCAGGAGAAAAATTGAACACTGAAGCTTTCTTT.